These T cell receptor beta chains were read from a single sample in a study of blood T cell repertoires in COVID-19. The table came from immunoSEQ multiplex PCR; TCRdb's copy has only in-frame clones and leaves some out. The table has some 250,000 clones, about 89% seen once. Sequenced input: PBMCs or T cells enriched from blood (not recorded which). Source of these receptors: a human donor in a cohort exposed to, infected with or recovered from COVID-19 (not recorded which). The donor label of this sample is uncertain. The CDR3 runs from the conserved cysteine through the conserved F or W. D genes are given only for firm matches. For some rows the clone size is stated as once, few or many, or as a class when expanded; others skip it.

clone size: -
V gene: TRBV5-1
CDR3 length: 15
D gene: -
J gene: TRBJ2-3
CDR3 DNA: TGCGCCAGCAGCTTGGCGGGGGGCCCTACAGATACGCAGTATTTT
CDR3 protein: CASSLAGGPTDTQYF

clone size: -
V gene: TRBV30
CDR3 length: 17
D gene: -
J gene: TRBJ1-1
CDR3 DNA: TGTGCCTGGAGTGTAAATGGAGACAGCCGATTGAACACTGAAGCTTTCTTT
CDR3 protein: CAWSVNGDSRLNTEAFF

clone size: -
V gene: TRBV19
CDR3 length: 15
D gene: -
J gene: TRBJ2-3
CDR3 DNA: TGTGCCAGTAGATCGGAGGGGGGGCTTACAGATACGCAGTATTTT
CDR3 protein: CASRSEGGLTDTQYF

clone size: -
V gene: TRBV10-3
CDR3 length: 16
D gene: -
J gene: TRBJ1-3
CDR3 DNA: TGTGCCATCAGCCCCGGACAGCTCAGCTCTGGAAACACCATATATTTT
CDR3 protein: CAISPGQLSSGNTIYF

clone size: -
V gene: TRBV6-5
CDR3 length: 15
D gene: -
J gene: TRBJ2-7
CDR3 DNA: TGTGCCAGCGCCCCCAGGGCGGACCCGACCTACGAGCAGTACTTC
CDR3 protein: CASAPRADPTYEQYF

clone size: -
V gene: TRBV19
CDR3 length: 12
D gene: -
J gene: TRBJ1-2
CDR3 DNA: TGTGCCAGCAGGCGACAGGTCTATGGCTACACCTTC
CDR3 protein: CASRRQVYGYTF

clone size: -
V gene: TRBV6-4
CDR3 length: 14
D gene: TRBD1
J gene: TRBJ2-7
CDR3 DNA: TGTGCCAGCAGTGACCATTCAAGGGGGCTCGAGCAGTACTTC
CDR3 protein: CASSDHSRGLEQYF

clone size: -
V gene: TRBV7-9
CDR3 length: 13
D gene: TRBD2
J gene: TRBJ2-7
CDR3 DNA: TGTGCCAGCAGCGCTTCGGGGGGTTACGAGCAGTACTTC
CDR3 protein: CASSASGGYEQYF

clone size: -
V gene: TRBV27
CDR3 length: 15
D gene: TRBD1
J gene: TRBJ2-1
CDR3 DNA: TGTGCCAGCAGTTTGGACAGGGGAAATTACAATGAGCAGTTCTTC
CDR3 protein: CASSLDRGNYNEQFF

clone size: -
V gene: TRBV19
CDR3 length: 14
D gene: -
J gene: TRBJ1-2
CDR3 DNA: TGTGCCAGTAGGGCCGGCGGAAGCTTGCCTGGCTACACCTTC
CDR3 protein: CASRAGGSLPGYTF

clone size: -
V gene: TRBV7-2
CDR3 length: 12
D gene: -
J gene: TRBJ2-7
CDR3 DNA: TGTGCCAGCAGCTTAGTTCAGGGGCAGAACTTCTTC
CDR3 protein: CASSLVQGQNFF

clone size: -
V gene: TRBV9
CDR3 length: 15
D gene: TRBD1
J gene: TRBJ1-1
CDR3 DNA: TGTGCCAGCAGCGTAGAGGGACAGGGCGGCACTGAAGCTTTCTTT
CDR3 protein: CASSVEGQGGTEAFF

clone size: -
V gene: TRBV3-1/TRBV3-2
CDR3 length: 15
D gene: TRBD1
J gene: TRBJ1-2
CDR3 DNA: TGTGCCAGCAGTCCTAGGACAGGGGGAGGGTATGGCTACACCTTC
CDR3 protein: CASSPRTGGGYGYTF

clone size: -
V gene: TRBV7-6
CDR3 length: 14
D gene: -
J gene: TRBJ2-5
CDR3 DNA: TGTGCCAGCAGCGAAAAGGGGCAGCAAGAGACCCAGTACTTC
CDR3 protein: CASSEKGQQETQYF

clone size: -
V gene: TRBV19
CDR3 length: 13
D gene: -
J gene: TRBJ2-7
CDR3 DNA: TGTGCCAGTAGTATATCGGTATCCTACGAGCAGTACTTC
CDR3 protein: CASSISVSYEQYF

clone size: -
V gene: TRBV24-1
CDR3 length: 13
D gene: -
J gene: TRBJ1-5
CDR3 DNA: TGTGCCACCAGTGACGCTTCCGGGGGGCCCCAGCATTTT
CDR3 protein: CATSDASGGPQHF

clone size: -
V gene: TRBV4-3
CDR3 length: 15
D gene: TRBD1
J gene: TRBJ1-6
CDR3 DNA: TGCGCCAGCAGCCAAGAGGTCCAGGGGGCCAGGGCCCTCCACTTT
CDR3 protein: CASSQEVQGARALHF

clone size: -
V gene: TRBV19
CDR3 length: 14
D gene: TRBD1
J gene: TRBJ1-2
CDR3 DNA: TGTGCCAGTAGTACCGACAGGGGATCAAGAGGCTACACCTTC
CDR3 protein: CASSTDRGSRGYTF

clone size: -
V gene: TRBV18
CDR3 length: 17
D gene: TRBD1
J gene: TRBJ2-5
CDR3 DNA: TGTGCCAGCTCACCGAGTGGCATCCGGGACAGTCAAGAGACCCAGTACTTC
CDR3 protein: CASSPSGIRDSQETQYF

clone size: -
V gene: TRBV6-5
CDR3 length: 15
D gene: -
J gene: TRBJ1-4
CDR3 DNA: TGTGCCAGCAGTTACTCGGGGGGAGGAAACGAAAAACTGTTTTTT
CDR3 protein: CASSYSGGGNEKLFF

clone size: -
V gene: TRBV7-6
CDR3 length: 14
D gene: -
J gene: TRBJ2-2
CDR3 DNA: TGTGCCAGCAGCTTCTCAGGGGTTACCGGGGAGCTGTTTTTT
CDR3 protein: CASSFSGVTGELFF

clone size: -
V gene: TRBV9
CDR3 length: 15
D gene: -
J gene: TRBJ2-1
CDR3 DNA: TGTGCCAGCAGCGCCTCGTCGGGCTCCTACAATGAGCAGTTCTTC
CDR3 protein: CASSASSGSYNEQFF

clone size: -
V gene: TRBV23-1
CDR3 length: 14
D gene: TRBD1
J gene: TRBJ1-5
CDR3 DNA: TGCGCCAGCATCTTAGGGACAGGTACCCAGCCGCCGCATTTT
CDR3 protein: CASILGTGTQPPHF

clone size: -
V gene: TRBV30
CDR3 length: 12
D gene: -
J gene: TRBJ2-5
CDR3 DNA: TGTGCCTGGAGTGGTTACTTCGAGACCCAGTACTTC
CDR3 protein: CAWSGYFETQYF

clone size: -
V gene: TRBV6-2/TRBV6-3
CDR3 length: 16
D gene: TRBD1
J gene: TRBJ1-3
CDR3 DNA: TGTGCCAGCAGTTACTCCGGGACAGCCGCGGGAAACACCATATATTTT
CDR3 protein: CASSYSGTAAGNTIYF

clone size: -
V gene: TRBV15
CDR3 length: 17
D gene: TRBD2
J gene: TRBJ2-5
CDR3 DNA: TGTGCCACCAGCCCCAGACTAGCGGGCGTCGAAAGGGAGACCCAGTACTTC
CDR3 protein: CATSPRLAGVERETQYF

clone size: -
V gene: TRBV2
CDR3 length: 15
D gene: TRBD1
J gene: TRBJ2-1
CDR3 DNA: TGTGCCAGCAGTGAAGGGCAGGGGGCGAAAAATGAGCAGTTCTTC
CDR3 protein: CASSEGQGAKNEQFF

clone size: -
V gene: TRBV11-3
CDR3 length: 16
D gene: TRBD2
J gene: TRBJ2-3
CDR3 DNA: TGTGCCAGCAGCCTCCGACTAGCGGACCGCACAGATACGCAGTATTTT
CDR3 protein: CASSLRLADRTDTQYF

clone size: -
V gene: TRBV13
CDR3 length: 15
D gene: -
J gene: TRBJ1-2
CDR3 DNA: TGTGCCAGCAGCTTAGACCAGATTTTAAACTATGGCTACACCTTC
CDR3 protein: CASSLDQILNYGYTF

clone size: -
V gene: TRBV23-1
CDR3 length: 15
D gene: -
J gene: TRBJ1-6
CDR3 DNA: TGCGCCAGCAGTCAATCGCGACAGGTAAATTCACCCCTCCACTTT
CDR3 protein: CASSQSRQVNSPLHF

clone size: once
V gene: TRBV3-1/TRBV3-2
CDR3 length: 15
D gene: TRBD1
J gene: TRBJ1-5
CDR3 DNA: TGTGCCAGCAGCCCCACGACAGGGGCAGGGCAGCCCCAGCATTTT
CDR3 protein: CASSPTTGAGQPQHF

clone size: -
V gene: TRBV25-1
CDR3 length: 15
D gene: -
J gene: TRBJ1-1
CDR3 DNA: TGTGCCAGCAGTGAATTAGGGGTTACGAACACTGAAGCTTTCTTT
CDR3 protein: CASSELGVTNTEAFF

clone size: -
V gene: TRBV9
CDR3 length: 17
D gene: TRBD1
J gene: TRBJ1-3
CDR3 DNA: TGTGCCAGCAGCCCCGGGACAGGGCACCTCTCTGGAAACACCATATATTTT
CDR3 protein: CASSPGTGHLSGNTIYF

clone size: -
V gene: TRBV4-1
CDR3 length: 16
D gene: -
J gene: TRBJ1-2
CDR3 DNA: TGCGCCAGCAGCCAAGATATGGCAACCACTAACTATGGCTACACCTTC
CDR3 protein: CASSQDMATTNYGYTF

clone size: few
V gene: TRBV27
CDR3 length: 12
D gene: TRBD1
J gene: TRBJ1-2
CDR3 DNA: TGTGCCACAAGGGGGCTTGGCTATGGCTACACCTTC
CDR3 protein: CATRGLGYGYTF

clone size: -
V gene: TRBV19
CDR3 length: 16
D gene: -
J gene: TRBJ2-6
CDR3 DNA: TGTGCCAGTAGTATGCTTCTGAGCTCTGGGGCCAACGTCCTGACTTTC
CDR3 protein: CASSMLLSSGANVLTF

clone size: -
V gene: TRBV19
CDR3 length: 15
D gene: -
J gene: TRBJ2-7
CDR3 DNA: TGTGCCAGTAGTATTGGAACAGGATTATCCTACGAGCAGTACTTC
CDR3 protein: CASSIGTGLSYEQYF

clone size: -
V gene: TRBV27
CDR3 length: 15
D gene: TRBD1
J gene: TRBJ2-7
CDR3 DNA: TGTGCCAGCAGTTGGACAGGGTCGGGCTCCTACGAGCAGTACTTC
CDR3 protein: CASSWTGSGSYEQYF

clone size: -
V gene: TRBV3-1/TRBV3-2
CDR3 length: 14
D gene: TRBD1
J gene: TRBJ1-1
CDR3 DNA: TGTGCCAGCAGCCAGACAGGGGGCTATTCTGAAGCTTTCTTT
CDR3 protein: CASSQTGGYSEAFF

clone size: once
V gene: TRBV11-2
CDR3 length: 16
D gene: -
J gene: TRBJ1-6
CDR3 DNA: TGTGCCAGCAGCTTAGGCGGCCGGCGGCTCTATTCACCCCTCCACTTT
CDR3 protein: CASSLGGRRLYSPLHF

clone size: -
V gene: TRBV20-1
CDR3 length: 11
D gene: -
J gene: TRBJ2-7
CDR3 DNA: TGCAGTGCTCCCATTCAAGGCGGGCAGTACTTC
CDR3 protein: CSAPIQGGQYF

clone size: -
V gene: TRBV9
CDR3 length: 13
D gene: -
J gene: TRBJ2-3
CDR3 DNA: TGTGCCAGCAGCGTACGCGAGGGAGATACGCAGTATTTT
CDR3 protein: CASSVREGDTQYF

clone size: once
V gene: TRBV2
CDR3 length: 15
D gene: -
J gene: TRBJ1-6
CDR3 DNA: TGTGCCAGCAGTGAACAGGGGCAGGGGAATTCACCCCTCCACTTT
CDR3 protein: CASSEQGQGNSPLHF

clone size: once
V gene: TRBV9
CDR3 length: 15
D gene: -
J gene: TRBJ2-5
CDR3 DNA: TGTGCCAGCAGCGTAGGGTTCAGGGTGGGAGAGACCCAGTACTTC
CDR3 protein: CASSVGFRVGETQYF

clone size: -
V gene: TRBV5-1
CDR3 length: 17
D gene: TRBD2
J gene: TRBJ2-1
CDR3 DNA: TGCGCCAGCAGCCGTGAAGGACTAGCGGGGGGCTGGAATGAGCAGTTCTTC
CDR3 protein: CASSREGLAGGWNEQFF

clone size: -
V gene: TRBV4-2
CDR3 length: 14
D gene: TRBD1
J gene: TRBJ1-1
CDR3 DNA: TGTGCCAGCAGCCCGACAGGGGCCAACACTGAAGCTTTCTTT
CDR3 protein: CASSPTGANTEAFF